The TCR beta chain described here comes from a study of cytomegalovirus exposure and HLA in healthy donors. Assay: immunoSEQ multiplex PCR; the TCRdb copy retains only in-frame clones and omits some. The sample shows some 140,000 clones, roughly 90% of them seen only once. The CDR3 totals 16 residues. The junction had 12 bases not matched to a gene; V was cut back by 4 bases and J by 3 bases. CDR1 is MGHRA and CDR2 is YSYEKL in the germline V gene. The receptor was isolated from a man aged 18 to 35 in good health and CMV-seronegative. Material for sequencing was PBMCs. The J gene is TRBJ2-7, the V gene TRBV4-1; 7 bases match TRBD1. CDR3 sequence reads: CASSLGAGQANYEQYF. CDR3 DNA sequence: TGCGCCAGCAGCCTTGGGGCCGGACAGGCAAACTACGAGCAGTACTTC.